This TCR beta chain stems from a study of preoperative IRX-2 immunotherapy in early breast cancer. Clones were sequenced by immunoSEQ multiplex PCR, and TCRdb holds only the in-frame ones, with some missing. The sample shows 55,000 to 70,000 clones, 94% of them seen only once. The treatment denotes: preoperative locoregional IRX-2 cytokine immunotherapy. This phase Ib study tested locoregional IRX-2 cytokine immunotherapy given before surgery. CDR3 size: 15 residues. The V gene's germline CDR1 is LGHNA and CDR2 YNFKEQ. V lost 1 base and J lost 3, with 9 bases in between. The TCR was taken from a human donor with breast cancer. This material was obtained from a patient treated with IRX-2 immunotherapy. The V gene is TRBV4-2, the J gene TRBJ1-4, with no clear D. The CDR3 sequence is CASSQGEGSNEKLFF. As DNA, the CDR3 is TGTGCCAGCAGCCAAGGGGAGGGATCTAATGAAAAACTGTTTTTT.